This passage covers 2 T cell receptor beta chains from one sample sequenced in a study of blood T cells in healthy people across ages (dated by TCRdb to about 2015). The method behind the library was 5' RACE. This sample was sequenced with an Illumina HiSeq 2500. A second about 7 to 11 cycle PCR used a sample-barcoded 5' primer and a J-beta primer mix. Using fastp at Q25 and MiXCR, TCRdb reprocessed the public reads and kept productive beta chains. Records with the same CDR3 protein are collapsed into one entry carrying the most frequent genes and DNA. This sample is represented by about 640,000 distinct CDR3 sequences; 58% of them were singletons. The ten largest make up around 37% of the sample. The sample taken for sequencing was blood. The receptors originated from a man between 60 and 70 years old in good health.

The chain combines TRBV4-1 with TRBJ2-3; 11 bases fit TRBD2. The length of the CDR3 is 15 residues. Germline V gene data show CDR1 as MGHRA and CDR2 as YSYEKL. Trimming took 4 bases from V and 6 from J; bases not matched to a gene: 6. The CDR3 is CASSRLAGRRDTQYF. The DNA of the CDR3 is TGCGCCAGCAGCCGACTAGCGGGGAGGCGTGATACGCAGTATTTT.

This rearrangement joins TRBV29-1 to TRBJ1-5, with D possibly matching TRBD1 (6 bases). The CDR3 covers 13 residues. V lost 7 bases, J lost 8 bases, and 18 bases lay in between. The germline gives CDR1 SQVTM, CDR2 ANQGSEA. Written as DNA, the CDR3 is TGCAGCGCCTCGGCAGGGGCTAGGGAGCCCCAGCATTTT. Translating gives CSASAGAREPQHF.